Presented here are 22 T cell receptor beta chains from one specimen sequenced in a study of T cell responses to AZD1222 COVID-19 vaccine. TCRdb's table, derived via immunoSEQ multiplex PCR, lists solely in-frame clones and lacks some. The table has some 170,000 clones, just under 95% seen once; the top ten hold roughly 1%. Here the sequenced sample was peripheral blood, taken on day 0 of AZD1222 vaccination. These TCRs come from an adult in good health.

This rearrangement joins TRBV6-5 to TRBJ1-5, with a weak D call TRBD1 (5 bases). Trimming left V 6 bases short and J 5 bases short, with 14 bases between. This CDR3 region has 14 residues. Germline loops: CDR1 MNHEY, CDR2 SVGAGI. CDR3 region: CASRHPGFDQPQHF. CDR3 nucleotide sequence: TGTGCCAGCAGACACCCAGGGTTTGATCAGCCCCAGCATTTT.

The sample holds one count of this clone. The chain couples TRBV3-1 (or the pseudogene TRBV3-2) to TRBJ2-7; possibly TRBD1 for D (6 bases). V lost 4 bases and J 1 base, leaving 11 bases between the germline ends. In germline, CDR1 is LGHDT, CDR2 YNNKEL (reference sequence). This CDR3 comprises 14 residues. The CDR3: CASSRTDRSYEQYF. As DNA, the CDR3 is TGTGCCAGCAGCCGGACAGATAGATCCTACGAGCAGTACTTC.

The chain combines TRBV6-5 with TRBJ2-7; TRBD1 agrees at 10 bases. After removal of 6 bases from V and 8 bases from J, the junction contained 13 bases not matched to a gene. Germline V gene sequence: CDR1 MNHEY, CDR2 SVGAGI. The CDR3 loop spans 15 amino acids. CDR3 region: CASSPTPGQGGKQYF. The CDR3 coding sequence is TGTGCCAGCAGCCCAACCCCTGGACAGGGGGGAAAGCAGTACTTC.

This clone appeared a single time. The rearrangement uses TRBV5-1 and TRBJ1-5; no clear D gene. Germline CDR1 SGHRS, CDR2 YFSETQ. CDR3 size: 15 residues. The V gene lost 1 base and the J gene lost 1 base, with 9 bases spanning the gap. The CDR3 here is CASSLTTGSNQPQHF. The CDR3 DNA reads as TGCGCCAGCAGCTTGACGACGGGGAGCAATCAGCCCCAGCATTTT.

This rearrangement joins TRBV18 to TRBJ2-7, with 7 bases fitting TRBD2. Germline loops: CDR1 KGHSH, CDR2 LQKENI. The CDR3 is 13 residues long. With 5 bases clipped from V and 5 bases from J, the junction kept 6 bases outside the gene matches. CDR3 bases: TGTGCCAGCTCAGTTCATCGGGAGGACGAGCAGTACTTC. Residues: CASSVHREDEQYF.

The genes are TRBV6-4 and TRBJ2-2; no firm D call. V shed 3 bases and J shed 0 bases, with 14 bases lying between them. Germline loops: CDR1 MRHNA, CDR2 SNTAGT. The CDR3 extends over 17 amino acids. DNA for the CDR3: TGTGCCAGCAGTGAGTCACCTCCCCAAGCGAACACCGGGGAGCTGTTTTTT. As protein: CASSESPPQANTGELFF.

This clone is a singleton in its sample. CDR3 sequence reads: CASSPLGTGVDGYTF. CDR3 DNA: TGTGCCAGCAGCCCACTTGGTACAGGCGTGGATGGCTACACCTTC. The V call is TRBV7-9, the J call TRBJ1-2; a possible D gene is TRBD1 (5 bases). Trimming removed 5 bases from V and 6 bases from J, with 19 bases in between. From germline, CDR1 is SEHNR and CDR2 FQNEAQ (reference sequence). The CDR3 contains 15 residues.

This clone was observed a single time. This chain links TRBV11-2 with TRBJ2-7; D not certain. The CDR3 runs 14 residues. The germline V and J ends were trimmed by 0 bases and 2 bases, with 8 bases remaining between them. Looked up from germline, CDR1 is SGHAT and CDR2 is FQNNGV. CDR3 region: CASSLDRAPYEQYF. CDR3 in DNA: TGTGCCAGCAGCTTAGATCGGGCTCCCTACGAGCAGTACTTC.

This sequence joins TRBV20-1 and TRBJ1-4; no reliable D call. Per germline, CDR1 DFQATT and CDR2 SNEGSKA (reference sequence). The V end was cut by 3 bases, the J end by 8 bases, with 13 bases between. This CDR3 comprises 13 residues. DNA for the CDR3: TGCAGTGCTAGTCAGAGGGTCTCAGAAAAACTGTTTTTT. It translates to CSASQRVSEKLFF.

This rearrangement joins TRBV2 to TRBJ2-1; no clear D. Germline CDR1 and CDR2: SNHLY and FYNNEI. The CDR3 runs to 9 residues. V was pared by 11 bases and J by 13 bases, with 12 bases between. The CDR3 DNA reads TGTGCCGGACCCGAGCAACAGTTCTTC. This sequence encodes CAGPEQQFF.

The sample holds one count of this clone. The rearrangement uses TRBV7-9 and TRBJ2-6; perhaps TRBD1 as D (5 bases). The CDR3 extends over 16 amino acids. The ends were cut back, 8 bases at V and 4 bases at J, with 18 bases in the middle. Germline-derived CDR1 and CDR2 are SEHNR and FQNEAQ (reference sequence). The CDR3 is CASFGRQGSGANVLTF. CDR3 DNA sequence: TGTGCCAGCTTCGGGCGGCAGGGTTCCGGGGCCAACGTCCTGACTTTC.

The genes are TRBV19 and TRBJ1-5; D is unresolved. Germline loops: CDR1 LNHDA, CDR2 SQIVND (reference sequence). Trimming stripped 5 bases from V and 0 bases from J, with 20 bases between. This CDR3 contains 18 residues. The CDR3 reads CASSGQPLISNSNQPQHF. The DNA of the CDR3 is TGTGCCAGTAGTGGCCAACCATTAATCTCCAATAGCAATCAGCCCCAGCATTTT.

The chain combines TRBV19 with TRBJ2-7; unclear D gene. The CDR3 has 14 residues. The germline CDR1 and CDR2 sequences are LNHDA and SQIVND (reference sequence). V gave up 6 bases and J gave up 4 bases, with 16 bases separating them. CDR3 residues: CASRYKGVGYEQYF. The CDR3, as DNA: TGTGCCAGTAGGTATAAGGGCGTTGGGTACGAGCAGTACTTC.

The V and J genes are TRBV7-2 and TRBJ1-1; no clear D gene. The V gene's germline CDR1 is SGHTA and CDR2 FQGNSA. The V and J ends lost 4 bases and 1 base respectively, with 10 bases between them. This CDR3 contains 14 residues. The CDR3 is CASSSIPTNTEAFF. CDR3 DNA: TGTGCCAGCAGCTCGATACCGACGAACACTGAAGCTTTCTTT.

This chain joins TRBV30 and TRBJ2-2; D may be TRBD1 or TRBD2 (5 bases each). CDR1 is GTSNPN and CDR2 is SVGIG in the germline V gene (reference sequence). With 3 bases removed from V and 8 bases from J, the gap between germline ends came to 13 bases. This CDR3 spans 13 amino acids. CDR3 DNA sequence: TGTGCCTGGAGCGGGACGGCGGAAGGGGAGCTGTTTTTT. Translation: CAWSGTAEGELFF.

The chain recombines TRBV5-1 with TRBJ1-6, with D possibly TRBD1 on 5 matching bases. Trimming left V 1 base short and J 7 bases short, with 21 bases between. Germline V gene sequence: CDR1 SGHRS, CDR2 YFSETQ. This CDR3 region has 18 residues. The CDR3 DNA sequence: TGCGCCAGCAGCTTGTTTATTGTAGGCGGGGGTGAGAATTCACCCCTCCACTTT. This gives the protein CASSLFIVGGGENSPLHF. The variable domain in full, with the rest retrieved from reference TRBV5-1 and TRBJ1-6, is KAGVTQTPRYLIKTRGQQVTLSCSPISGHRSVSWYQQTPGQGLQFLFEYFSETQRNKGNFPGRFSGRQFSNSRSEMNVSTLELGDSALYLCASSLFIVGGGENSPLHFGNGTRLTVT.

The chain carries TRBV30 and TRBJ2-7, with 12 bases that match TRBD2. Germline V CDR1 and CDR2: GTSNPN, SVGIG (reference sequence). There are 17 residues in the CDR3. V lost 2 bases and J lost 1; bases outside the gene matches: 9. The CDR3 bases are TGTGCCTGGAGTCGGCTTAGGACTAGCGGGACTTCCTACGAGCAGTACTTC. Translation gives CAWSRLRTSGTSYEQYF.

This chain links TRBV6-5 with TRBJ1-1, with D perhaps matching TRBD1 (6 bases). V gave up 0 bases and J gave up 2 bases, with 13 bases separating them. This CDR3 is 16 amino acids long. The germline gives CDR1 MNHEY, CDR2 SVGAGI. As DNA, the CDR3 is TGTGCCAGCAGTTACTCGCTGTCAGGGGTCAACACTGAAGCTTTCTTT. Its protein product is CASSYSLSGVNTEAFF.

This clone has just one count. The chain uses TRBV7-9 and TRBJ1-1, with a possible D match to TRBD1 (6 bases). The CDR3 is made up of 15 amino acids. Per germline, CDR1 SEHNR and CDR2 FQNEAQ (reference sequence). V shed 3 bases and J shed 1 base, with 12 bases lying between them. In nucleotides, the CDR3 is TGTGCCAGCAGCTTGAGACAGGTTTCGAACACTGAAGCTTTCTTT. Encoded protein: CASSLRQVSNTEAFF. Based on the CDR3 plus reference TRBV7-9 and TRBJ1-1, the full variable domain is DTGVSQNPRHKITKRGQNVTFRCDPISEHNRLYWYRQTLGQGPEFLTYFQNEAQLEKSRLLSDRFSAERPKGSFSTLEIQRTEQGDSAMYLCASSLRQVSNTEAFFGQGTRLTVV.

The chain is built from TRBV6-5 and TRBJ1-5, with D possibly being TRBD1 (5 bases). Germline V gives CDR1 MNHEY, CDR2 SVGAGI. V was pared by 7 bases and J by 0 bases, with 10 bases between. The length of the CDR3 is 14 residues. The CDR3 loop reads CASMWDFSNQPQHF. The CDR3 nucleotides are TGTGCCAGCATGTGGGACTTTAGCAATCAGCCCCAGCATTTT.

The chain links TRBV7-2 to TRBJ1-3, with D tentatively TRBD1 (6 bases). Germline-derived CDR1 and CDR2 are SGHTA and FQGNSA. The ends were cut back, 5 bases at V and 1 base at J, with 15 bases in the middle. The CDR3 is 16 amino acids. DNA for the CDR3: TGTGCCAGCAGCGAACAGGGTGGCCCTTCTGGAAACACCATATATTTT. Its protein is CASSEQGGPSGNTIYF.

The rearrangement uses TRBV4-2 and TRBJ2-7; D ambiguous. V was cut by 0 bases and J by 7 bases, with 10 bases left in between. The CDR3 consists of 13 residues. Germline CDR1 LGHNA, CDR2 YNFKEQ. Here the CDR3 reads CASSQDNEPEQYF. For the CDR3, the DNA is TGTGCCAGCAGCCAAGATAATGAGCCGGAGCAGTACTTC.